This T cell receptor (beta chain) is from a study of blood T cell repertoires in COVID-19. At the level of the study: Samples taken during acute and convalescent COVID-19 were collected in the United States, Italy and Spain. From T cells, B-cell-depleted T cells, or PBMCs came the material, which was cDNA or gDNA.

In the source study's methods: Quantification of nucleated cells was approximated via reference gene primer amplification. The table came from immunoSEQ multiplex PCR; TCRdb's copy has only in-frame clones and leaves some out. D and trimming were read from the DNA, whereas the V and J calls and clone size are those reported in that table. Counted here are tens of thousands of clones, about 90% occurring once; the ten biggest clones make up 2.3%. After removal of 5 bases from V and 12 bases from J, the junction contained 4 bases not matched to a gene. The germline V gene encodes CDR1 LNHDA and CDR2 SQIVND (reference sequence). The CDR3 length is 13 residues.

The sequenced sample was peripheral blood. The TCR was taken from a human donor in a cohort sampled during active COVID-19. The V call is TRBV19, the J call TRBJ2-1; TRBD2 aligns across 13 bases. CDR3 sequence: CASSPRLAGGQFF. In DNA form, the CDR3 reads TGTGCCAGTAGTCCGCGACTAGCGGGAGGGCAGTTCTTC.